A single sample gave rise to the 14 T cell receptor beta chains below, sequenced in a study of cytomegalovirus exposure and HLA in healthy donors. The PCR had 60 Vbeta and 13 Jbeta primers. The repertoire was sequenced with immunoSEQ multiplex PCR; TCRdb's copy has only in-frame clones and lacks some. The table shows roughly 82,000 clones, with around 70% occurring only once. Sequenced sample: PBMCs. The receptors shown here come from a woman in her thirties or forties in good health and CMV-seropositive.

The CDR3 sequence is CASSYRVLADTQYF. The CDR3 DNA reads TGTGCCAGCAGTTACAGGGTCTTAGCAGATACGCAGTATTTT. The V gene is TRBV2, the J gene TRBJ2-3; a weak D match, TRBD1 (6 bases). CDR3 length: 14 amino acids. V shed 5 bases and J shed 4 bases, with 13 bases lying between them. Germline V gene data show CDR1 as SNHLY and CDR2 as FYNNEI. Supplemented by reference TRBV2 and TRBJ2-3, the full variable domain reads EPEVTQTPSHQVTQMGQEVILRCVPISNHLYFYWYRQILGQKVEFLVSFYNNEISEKSEIFDDQFSVERPDGSNFTLKIRSTKLEDSAMYFCASSYRVLADTQYFGPGTRLTVL.

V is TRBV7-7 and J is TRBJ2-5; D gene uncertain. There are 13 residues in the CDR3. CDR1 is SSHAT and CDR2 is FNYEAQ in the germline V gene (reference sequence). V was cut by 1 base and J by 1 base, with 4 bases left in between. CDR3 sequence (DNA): TGTGCCAGCAGCTTAGGGCCCCAAGAGACCCAGTACTTC. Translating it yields CASSLGPQETQYF.

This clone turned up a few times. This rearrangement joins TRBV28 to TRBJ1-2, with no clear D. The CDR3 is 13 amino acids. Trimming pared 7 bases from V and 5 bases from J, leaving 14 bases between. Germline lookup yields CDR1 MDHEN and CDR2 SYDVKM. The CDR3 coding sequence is TGTGCCAGCACCCCGGGCAGAGGGTATGGCTACACCTTC. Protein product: CASTPGRGYGYTF.

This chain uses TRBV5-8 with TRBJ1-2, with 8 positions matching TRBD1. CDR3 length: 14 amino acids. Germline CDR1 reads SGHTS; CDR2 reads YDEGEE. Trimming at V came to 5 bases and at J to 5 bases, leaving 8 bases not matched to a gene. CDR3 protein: CASRTTGVGYGYTF. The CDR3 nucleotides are TGTGCCAGCAGAACGACAGGGGTAGGGTATGGCTACACCTTC.

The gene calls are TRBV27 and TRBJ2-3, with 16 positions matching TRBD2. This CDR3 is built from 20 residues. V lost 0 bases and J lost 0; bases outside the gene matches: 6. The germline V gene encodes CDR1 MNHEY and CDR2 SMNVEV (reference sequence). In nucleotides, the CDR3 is TGTGCCAGCAGTTTATCCCAGGGACTAGCGGGGGGGCGAAGCACAGATACGCAGTATTTT. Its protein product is CASSLSQGLAGGRSTDTQYF.

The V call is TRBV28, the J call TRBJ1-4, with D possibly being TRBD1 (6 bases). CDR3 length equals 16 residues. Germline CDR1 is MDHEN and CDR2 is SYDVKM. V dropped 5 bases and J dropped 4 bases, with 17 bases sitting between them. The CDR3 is CASSPEVGQLNEKLFF. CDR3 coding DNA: TGTGCCAGCAGTCCCGAGGTTGGACAGCTTAATGAAAAACTGTTTTTT.

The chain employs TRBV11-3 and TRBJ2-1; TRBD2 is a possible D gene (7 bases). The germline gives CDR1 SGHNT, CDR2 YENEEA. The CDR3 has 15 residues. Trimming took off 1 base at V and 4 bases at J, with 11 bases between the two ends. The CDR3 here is CASSLGGGQYNEQFF. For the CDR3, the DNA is TGTGCCAGCAGCTTAGGGGGGGGACAATACAATGAGCAGTTCTTC.

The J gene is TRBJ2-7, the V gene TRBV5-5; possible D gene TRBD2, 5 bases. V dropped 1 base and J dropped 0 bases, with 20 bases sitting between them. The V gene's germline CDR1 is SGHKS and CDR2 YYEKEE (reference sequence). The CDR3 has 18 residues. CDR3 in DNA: TGTGCCAGCAGCTTGTATGAGGGTTTAACCTTGAACTCCTACGAGCAGTACTTC. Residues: CASSLYEGLTLNSYEQYF.

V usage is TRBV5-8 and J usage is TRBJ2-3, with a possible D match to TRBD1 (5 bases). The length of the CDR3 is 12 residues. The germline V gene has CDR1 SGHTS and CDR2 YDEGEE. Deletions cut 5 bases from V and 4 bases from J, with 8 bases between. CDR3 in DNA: TGTGCCAGCAGTCAGGGCCCAGATACGCAGTATTTT. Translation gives CASSQGPDTQYF. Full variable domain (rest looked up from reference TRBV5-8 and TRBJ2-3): EAGVTQSPTHLIKTRGQQATLRCSPISGHTSVYWYQQALGLGLQFLLWYDEGEERNRGNFPPRFSGRQFPNYSSELNVNALELEDSALYLCASSQGPDTQYFGPGTRLTVL.

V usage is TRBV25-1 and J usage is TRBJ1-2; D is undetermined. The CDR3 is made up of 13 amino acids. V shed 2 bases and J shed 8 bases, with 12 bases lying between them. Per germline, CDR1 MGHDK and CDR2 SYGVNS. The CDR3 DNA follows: TGTGCCAGCAGTGAAGGGCCAGTCCGGGGCTACACCTTC. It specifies CASSEGPVRGYTF.

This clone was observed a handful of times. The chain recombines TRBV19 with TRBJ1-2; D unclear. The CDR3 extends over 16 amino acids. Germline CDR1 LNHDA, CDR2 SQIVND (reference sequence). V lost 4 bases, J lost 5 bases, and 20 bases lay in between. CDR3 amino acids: CASSKSTGRDSYGYTF. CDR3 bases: TGTGCCAGTAGTAAGAGTACGGGAAGGGATTCGTATGGCTACACCTTC.

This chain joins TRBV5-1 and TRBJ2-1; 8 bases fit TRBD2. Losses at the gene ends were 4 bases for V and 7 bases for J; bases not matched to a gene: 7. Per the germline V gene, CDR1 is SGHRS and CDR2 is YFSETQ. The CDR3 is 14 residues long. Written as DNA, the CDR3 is TGCGCCAGCAGCGGGAGCGGGAGCGCGAATGAGCAGTTCTTC. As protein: CASSGSGSANEQFF.

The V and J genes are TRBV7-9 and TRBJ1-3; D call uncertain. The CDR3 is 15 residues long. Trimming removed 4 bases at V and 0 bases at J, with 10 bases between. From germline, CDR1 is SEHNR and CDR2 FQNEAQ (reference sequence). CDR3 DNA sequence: TGTGCCAGCAGCTCTCTGGCAAGCTCTGGAAACACCATATATTTT. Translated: CASSSLASSGNTIYF.

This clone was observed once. In nucleotides, the CDR3 is TGCGCCAGCAGCATCGGATGGGGGGTCACGGGGGAGCAGTACTTC. Amino acid sequence: CASSIGWGVTGEQYF. This chain uses TRBV5-1 with TRBJ2-7; possible D gene TRBD2, 6 bases. The CDR3 spans 15 residues. V dropped 4 bases and J dropped 7 bases, with 21 bases sitting between them. Germline V lookup: CDR1 SGHRS, CDR2 YFSETQ.